Shown below are 27 T cell receptor beta chains from a single sample sequenced in a study of T-cell memory formation after mild COVID-19. TCRdb called the 5' RACE reads again in MiXCR, with one record for every CDR3 protein. The sample has under 650,000 distinct CDR3 sequences; about 20% are singletons. Sequences were obtained from PBMCs or a T cell subset sorted from them (not recorded which). The source is an adult woman who had mild COVID-19 (a few samples of this study predate the infection). Cell type and time point are not known.

This clonotype has only a few counts. The chain is built from TRBV6-4 and TRBJ1-2, with TRBD1 matching 8 bases. The CDR3 is 13 amino acids. Per germline, CDR1 MRHNA and CDR2 SNTAGT. V was pared by 2 bases and J by 7 bases, with 3 bases of the junction left unmatched. The CDR3 sequence: CASSDRQGAGYTF. CDR3 DNA: TGTGCCAGCAGTGACAGGCAGGGGGCTGGCTACACCTTC.

This clonotype has just a few counts. The rearrangement links TRBV24-1 to TRBJ2-1, with D uncertain. This CDR3 contains 13 residues. Per germline, CDR1 KGHDR and CDR2 SFDVKD. V was shortened by 5 bases and J by 0 bases, with 4 bases between the two germline ends. The CDR3 sequence is CATSASSYNEQFF. In DNA, the CDR3 is TGTGCCACCAGTGCTTCCTCCTACAATGAGCAGTTCTTC.

The table lists this clonotype with many counts. The chain recombines TRBV4-3 with TRBJ2-5; D assignment may be TRBD1 or TRBD2 (5 bases each). Germline V gene data show CDR1 as LGHNA and CDR2 as YSLEER. This CDR3 region has 14 residues. Trimming cost V 4 bases and J 1 base, with 10 bases left between them. The CDR3 region has the DNA TGCGCCAGCAGCCCTGGGACCCTCCAAGAGACCCAGTACTTC. Translating gives CASSPGTLQETQYF.

This clonotype has more than one count but fewer than ten. The chain employs TRBV5-4 and TRBJ2-2; tentatively, D is TRBD1 (5 bases). The length of the CDR3 is 13 residues. Trimming removed 1 base from V and 7 bases from J, with 8 bases in between. The germline CDR1 and CDR2 sequences are SGHNT and YYREEE (reference sequence). This CDR3 reads CASSLSRVGELFF. CDR3 DNA: TGTGCCAGCAGCTTGAGCAGGGTCGGGGAGCTGTTTTTT.

CDR3 bases: TGTGCCAGCAGTTACTCTCCAGGGGGCCAGCCCCAGCATTTT. Translation gives CASSYSPGGQPQHF. This chain joins TRBV6-5 and TRBJ1-5; 8 bases agree with TRBD1. Germline trimming cut 0 bases from V and 7 bases from J; bases unmatched to any gene: 2. Germline V gene sequence: CDR1 MNHEY, CDR2 SVGAGI. This CDR3 spans 14 amino acids.

The sample holds a few counts of this clonotype. CDR3 protein: CASSKTPYEQYF. CDR3 bases: TGCGCCAGCAGTAAAACCCCCTACGAGCAGTACTTC. The rearrangement links TRBV5-1 to TRBJ2-7; no clear D gene. Trimming stripped 5 bases from V and 2 bases from J, with 8 bases between. The CDR3 sequence is 12 residues long. The germline gives CDR1 SGHRS, CDR2 YFSETQ.

V usage is TRBV20-1 and J usage is TRBJ1-1, with no clear D. Germline CDR1 DFQATT, CDR2 SNEGSKA (reference sequence). The V end lost 5 bases, the J end lost 8 bases, and 9 bases lay between the germline ends. The CDR3 sequence is 10 residues long. CDR3 DNA sequence: TGCAGTGCTTCTAGTCCGGAAGCTTTCTTT. Amino acid sequence: CSASSPEAFF.

V is TRBV6-5 and J is TRBJ2-1; TRBD2 agrees at 12 bases. From germline, CDR1 is MNHEY and CDR2 SVGAGI. The J segment lost 8 bases and the V segment lost 2 bases, leaving 13 bases of the junction unmatched. There are 18 residues in the CDR3. The CDR3 protein is CASSYGPLAGGPLDEQFF. CDR3 in DNA: TGTGCCAGCAGTTACGGACCCCTAGCGGGGGGGCCTTTGGATGAGCAGTTCTTC.

This clonotype came up many times. This chain links TRBV20-1 with TRBJ1-6; D is undetermined. This CDR3 is built from 13 residues. Germline V gene data show CDR1 as DFQATT and CDR2 as SNEGSKA (reference sequence). Trimming took off 0 bases at V and 14 bases at J, with 14 bases between the two ends. CDR3 coding DNA: TGCAGTGCTAGAGATCCGACGGATCTATCCCTCCACTTT. Encoded protein: CSARDPTDLSLHF.

V gene TRBV9 combines with J gene TRBJ1-3; D ambiguous. With 0 bases removed from V and 0 bases from J, the gap between germline ends came to 7 bases. Per the germline V gene, CDR1 is SGDLS and CDR2 is YYNGEE. This CDR3 has 15 amino acids. CDR3 nucleotide sequence: TGTGCCAGCAGCGTAGGGTGGTACTCTGGAAACACCATATATTTT. Translation gives CASSVGWYSGNTIYF.

The chain links TRBV9 to TRBJ2-7; 7 bases agree with TRBD2. The CDR3 covers 14 residues. The V segment lost 3 bases and the J segment 4 bases; nucleotides outside the gene matches: 7. CDR1 and CDR2 from the germline V gene are SGDLS and YYNGEE. CDR3 sequence: CASSEGLTAYEQYF. The CDR3 nucleotides read TGTGCCAGCAGCGAGGGACTAACCGCGTACGAGCAGTACTTC.

The sample holds many counts of this clonotype. The chain uses TRBV11-2 and TRBJ2-7; 10 bases map to TRBD2. The J segment lost 2 bases and the V segment lost 5 bases, leaving 6 bases of the junction unmatched. The CDR3 extends over 15 amino acids. Germline assignment: CDR1 SGHAT and CDR2 FQNNGV. CDR3 loop: CASSHAAGGPYEQYF. The CDR3 region has the DNA TGTGCCAGCAGCCACGCAGCGGGAGGGCCCTACGAGCAGTACTTC. The variable domain in full, completed from reference TRBV11-2 and TRBJ2-7, reads EAGVAQSPRYKIIEKRQSVAFWCNPISGHATLYWYQQILGQGPKLLIQFQNNGVVDDSQLPKDRFSAERLKGVDSTLKIQPAKLEDSAVYLCASSHAAGGPYEQYFGPGTRLTVT.

The rearrangement joins TRBV2 to TRBJ2-2, with TRBD2 matching 7 bases. The trim removed 8 bases at V and 0 bases at J, leaving 6 bases unmatched. The V gene's germline CDR1 is SNHLY and CDR2 FYNNEI. The CDR3 has 15 residues. The CDR3 loop is CASRGVVTNTGELFF. The CDR3 coding sequence is TGTGCCAGCCGGGGGGTAGTTACGAACACCGGGGAGCTGTTTTTT.

The chain couples TRBV6-5 to TRBJ1-5; D is possibly TRBD1 (5 bases). Looked up from germline, CDR1 is MNHEY and CDR2 is SVGAGI. Trimming took 6 bases from V and 7 from J, leaving 16 bases between them. This CDR3 comprises 14 residues. The CDR3 protein is CASSSTDKGQPQHF. The CDR3 coding sequence is TGTGCCAGCAGCTCGACAGACAAGGGACAGCCCCAGCATTTT.

This clonotype was seen a handful of times. V gene TRBV5-6 combines with J gene TRBJ1-5; 7 bases map to TRBD1. The CDR3 spans 13 residues. V was pared by 3 bases and J by 10 bases, with 7 bases of the junction left unmatched. CDR1 is SGHDT, CDR2 YYEEEE, per germline. The CDR3 region is CASSSRDRGPQHF. The CDR3 DNA reads as TGTGCCAGCAGCTCCCGGGACAGAGGACCCCAGCATTTT.

This clonotype came up a few times. The chain joins TRBV30 to TRBJ2-1; tentatively, D is TRBD2 (5 bases). V gave up 0 bases and J gave up 15 bases, with 9 bases separating them. The CDR3 extends over 10 amino acids. Germline CDR1 GTSNPN, CDR2 SVGIG (reference sequence). CDR3 loop: CAWSVRGLFF. The CDR3 region has the DNA TGTGCCTGGAGTGTACGAGGGCTGTTCTTC.

CDR3 loop: CASSQRDRGSQYF. In nucleotides, the CDR3 is TGTGCCAGCAGCCAGCGGGACAGAGGGTCCCAGTACTTC. V and J are TRBV3-1 and TRBJ2-5, with a possible D match to TRBD1 (7 bases). Germline CDR1 reads LGHDT; CDR2 reads YNNKEL (reference sequence). Trimming took off 3 bases at V and 9 bases at J, with 14 bases between the two ends. The CDR3 loop spans 13 amino acids.

This clonotype was picked up a small number of times. In DNA form, the CDR3 reads TGTGCCAGCAGTGAGTTACAGCACCTGAACACTGAAGCTTTCTTT. Protein sequence: CASSELQHLNTEAFF. This rearrangement joins TRBV6-1 to TRBJ1-1; D unresolved. The V gene's germline CDR1 is MNHNS and CDR2 SASEGT. CDR3 length equals 15 residues. Trimming cost V 3 bases and J 0 bases, with 11 bases left between them.

The sample holds a few counts of this clonotype. The chain joins TRBV5-7 to TRBJ2-7, with D possibly being TRBD2 (6 bases). TRBV5-7 is classed as an ORF, of uncertain function. Trimming left V 2 bases short and J 5 bases short, with 14 bases between. CDR3 size: 14 residues. The CDR3 sequence: CASSFLGGEHEQYF. In DNA form, the CDR3 reads TGTGCCAGCAGCTTCCTCGGGGGTGAACACGAGCAGTACTTC.

The chain has TRBV5-5 and TRBJ2-7; D is undetermined. This CDR3 has 13 amino acids. Between the trimmed V and J ends, which lost 5 bases and 3 bases, there was a span of 12 bases. Looked up from germline, CDR1 is SGHKS and CDR2 is YYEKEE (reference sequence). For the CDR3, the DNA is TGTGCCAGCAGTACCGTTATCAGCTACGAGCAGTACTTC. It specifies CASSTVISYEQYF.

This clonotype was observed a handful of times. V gene TRBV29-1 combines with J gene TRBJ2-7; 10 bases match TRBD1. CDR3 length equals 15 residues. The germline V gene has CDR1 SQVTM and CDR2 ANQGSEA. Germline trimming cut 5 bases from V and 6 bases from J; bases unmatched to any gene: 13. This CDR3 reads CSVSWGTGDLREQYF. In nucleotides, the CDR3 is TGCAGCGTTTCATGGGGGACAGGGGACCTCCGCGAGCAGTACTTC.

The gene calls are TRBV7-9 and TRBJ1-1, with TRBD1 as a possible D gene (5 bases). Between the trimmed V and J ends, which lost 7 bases and 1 base, there was a span of 19 bases. Germline V CDR1 and CDR2: SEHNR, FQNEAQ (reference sequence). The CDR3 spans 16 residues. In DNA, the CDR3 is TGTGCCAGCACACCGATCAGGGCCTCTAAGAACACTGAAGCTTTCTTT. Its translation: CASTPIRASKNTEAFF.

The J gene is TRBJ1-6, the V gene TRBV7-6; no clear D. V dropped 5 bases and J dropped 0 bases, with 8 bases sitting between them. The CDR3 has 15 residues. Germline CDR1 reads SGHVS; CDR2 reads FNYEAQ. The CDR3 DNA follows: TGTGCCAGCAGCGATTCGGGCTCCTATAATTCACCCCTCCACTTT. Encoded protein: CASSDSGSYNSPLHF.

This clonotype has more than one count but fewer than ten. The genes are TRBV6-1 and TRBJ2-7, with 7 bases identical to TRBD2. The V and J ends lost 0 bases and 6 bases, in that order; junction bases with no gene match: 14. Germline CDR1 MNHNS, CDR2 SASEGT. The CDR3 length is 17 residues. CDR3 in amino acids: CASSEAFRGVRHGEQYF. For the CDR3, the DNA is TGTGCCAGCAGTGAAGCTTTTCGGGGGGTCCGCCATGGCGAGCAGTACTTC.

This clonotype was recorded once. CDR3 residues: CASSVDVGGRYEQYF. CDR3 bases: TGTGCCAGCAGCGTAGACGTAGGGGGCCGTTACGAGCAGTACTTC. The chain carries TRBV9 and TRBJ2-7; TRBD1 aligns across 7 bases. There are 15 residues in the CDR3. V was pared by 0 bases and J by 4 bases, with 7 bases of the junction left unmatched. Germline values: CDR1 SGDLS, CDR2 YYNGEE. The whole variable domain, filled in from reference TRBV9 and TRBJ2-7, reads DSGVTQTPKHLITATGQRVTLRCSPRSGDLSVYWYQQSLDQGLQFLIQYYNGEERAKGNILERFSAQQFPDLHSELNLSSLELGDSALYFCASSVDVGGRYEQYFGPGTRLTVT.

This clonotype was observed a few times. V gene TRBV9 combines with J gene TRBJ2-7; D not resolved. CDR3 length equals 14 residues. The V end was cut by 1 base, the J end by 5 bases, with 13 bases between. From germline, CDR1 is SGDLS and CDR2 YYNGEE. The CDR3 here is CASSVSGRTHEQYF. The CDR3 DNA sequence: TGTGCCAGCAGCGTATCTGGGCGGACCCACGAGCAGTACTTC.

The rearrangement joins TRBV6-6 to TRBJ2-1; TRBD1 aligns across 8 bases. CDR3 length: 17 amino acids. Germline loops: CDR1 MNHNY, CDR2 SVGAGI (reference sequence). Trimming at V came to 7 bases and at J to 6 bases, leaving 17 bases not matched to a gene. This chain's CDR3 is CASNPWTGSSPGNEQFF. The CDR3 coding sequence is TGTGCCAGCAACCCTTGGACAGGGAGCTCTCCTGGCAATGAGCAGTTCTTC.